The T cell receptor (beta chain) described here comes from a study of blood T cell repertoires in COVID-19. The wider study: The study drew acute and convalescent COVID-19 samples from the United States, Italy and Spain. T cells, B-cell-depleted T cells, or PBMCs supplied cDNA or gDNA.

Under the authors' procedure: Reference gene primer amplification yielded estimated nucleated cell counts. Sequencing was performed with immunoSEQ multiplex PCR; in TCRdb, only in-frame clones are kept and a portion is missing. The V and J calls and clone size were taken over from that table, and D and trimming were inferred from the DNA. The data show about 290,000 clones, roughly 88% seen once. CDR3 length: 16 residues. Looked up from germline, CDR1 is SGHDN and CDR2 is FVKESK. Trimming took 0 bases from V and 0 from J, leaving 12 bases between them. The receptor's source is a woman aged 25 to 45 with active or convalescent COVID-19. The chain carries TRBV14 and TRBJ2-7; TRBD2 might be the D (6 bases). Sample: peripheral blood. Written as DNA, the CDR3 is TGTGCCAGCAGCCAAGAGTTGCTCGGGAGCTCCTACGAGCAGTACTTC. Encoded protein: CASSQELLGSSYEQYF.